This entry lists 15 T cell receptor beta chains sequenced from one sample in a study of cytomegalovirus exposure and HLA in healthy donors. In the PCR, 60 Vbeta and 13 Jbeta primers were used. Measured with immunoSEQ multiplex PCR; TCRdb has only the in-frame clones, and not every one. Among some 200,000 clones, over 75% were seen once, and the ten largest hold 1.5% to 2%. Sequencing was done on a sample of PBMCs. The receptors come from a man younger than 35 in good health and CMV-seronegative.

The V and J genes are TRBV7-3 and TRBJ2-1, with 13 bases matching TRBD2. This CDR3 comprises 17 residues. With 1 base clipped from V and 5 bases from J, the junction kept 5 bases outside the gene matches. From germline, CDR1 is SGHTA and CDR2 FQGTGA. The CDR3 coding sequence is TGTGCCAGCAGCTTAAACCGGGGACTAGCGGGGAACAATGAGCAGTTCTTC. Protein product: CASSLNRGLAGNNEQFF.

This rearrangement joins TRBV4-3 to TRBJ2-3; 8 nucleotides line up with TRBD2. Germline V gene data show CDR1 as LGHNA and CDR2 as YSLEER. This CDR3 region has 17 residues. Germline trimming cut 0 bases from V and 0 bases from J; bases unmatched to any gene: 5. This CDR3 reads CASSQDSGLASTDTQYF. The CDR3 bases are TGCGCCAGCAGCCAAGATTCCGGACTAGCAAGCACAGATACGCAGTATTTT.

This clone came up a few times. J is TRBJ1-5 and V is TRBV7-9; 9 bases match TRBD1. V lost 4 bases and J lost 3; bases outside the gene matches: 16. CDR3 length: 19 amino acids. Germline V gene sequence: CDR1 SEHNR, CDR2 FQNEAQ (reference sequence). The CDR3 is CASSSPRGQGLEDNQPQHF. The CDR3 region has the DNA TGTGCCAGCAGCTCCCCAAGGGGACAGGGTTTGGAAGACAATCAGCCCCAGCATTTT.

The CDR3 loop is CASSLTKTRDYPYEQYF. The CDR3 DNA sequence: TGTGCCAGCAGTTTAACCAAAACCCGGGACTACCCCTACGAGCAGTACTTC. This sequence joins TRBV27 and TRBJ2-7, with 7 bases fitting TRBD2. Germline V gene lookup returns CDR1 MNHEY and CDR2 SMNVEV (reference sequence). The junction had 12 bases not matched to a gene; V was cut back by 2 bases and J by 2 bases. This CDR3 is 17 amino acids long.

V is TRBV6-4 and J is TRBJ2-3; 10 nucleotides agree with TRBD2. The germline gives CDR1 MRHNA, CDR2 SNTAGT. The CDR3 covers 16 residues. V lost 3 bases and J lost 0; bases outside the gene matches: 3. CDR3 sequence (DNA): TGTGCCAGCAGTGAGTCAGCGGGAGGGAGCACAGATACGCAGTATTTT. Residues: CASSESAGGSTDTQYF.

This clone has more than one count but fewer than ten. The CDR3 nucleotides read TGTGCCAGCAGCTTATCTGGTCAGGACACCGGGGAGCTGTTTTTT. Encoded protein: CASSLSGQDTGELFF. The gene calls are TRBV13 and TRBJ2-2, with no clear D. V lost 2 bases and J 3 bases, leaving 10 bases between the germline ends. CDR1 and CDR2 from the germline V gene are PRHDT and FYEKMQ (reference sequence). This CDR3 has 15 residues.

The chain links TRBV29-1 to TRBJ1-1; D is possibly TRBD1 (5 bases). Trimming cost V 1 base and J 0 bases, with 9 bases left between them. CDR3 size: 14 residues. CDR1 SQVTM and CDR2 ANQGSEA come from the germline V gene. The CDR3 region is CSVEAPGLNTEAFF. In DNA, the CDR3 is TGCAGCGTTGAAGCGCCAGGGCTGAACACTGAAGCTTTCTTT.

This chain links TRBV9 with TRBJ2-7; D unresolved. CDR1 is SGDLS and CDR2 is YYNGEE in the germline V gene. The V end lost 0 bases, the J end lost 10 bases, and 20 bases lay between the germline ends. This CDR3 comprises 15 residues. The CDR3 sequence is CASSVAPGQPLDQYF. The CDR3 DNA sequence: TGTGCCAGCAGCGTAGCCCCAGGCCAGCCTTTGGATCAGTACTTC. Full variable domain (rest looked up from reference TRBV9 and TRBJ2-7): DSGVTQTPKHLITATGQRVTLRCSPRSGDLSVYWYQQSLDQGLQFLIQYYNGEERAKGNILERFSAQQFPDLHSELNLSSLELGDSALYFCASSVAPGQPLDQYFGPGTRLTVT.

The rearrangement joins TRBV19 to TRBJ1-5, with D possibly TRBD1 on 6 matching bases. The V and J ends lost 5 bases and 7 bases respectively, with 18 bases between them. This CDR3 has 15 amino acids. CDR1 is LNHDA and CDR2 is SQIVND in the germline V gene (reference sequence). CDR3 bases: TGTGCCAGTAGTCCATTGGGGGGGCTCGGGCAGCCCCAGCATTTT. The encoded protein is CASSPLGGLGQPQHF.

The rearrangement uses TRBV5-1 and TRBJ1-1; no firm D call. The length of the CDR3 is 15 residues. Trimming pared 4 bases from V and 1 base from J, leaving 14 bases between. CDR1 and CDR2 (germline): SGHRS, YFSETQ. The CDR3 DNA reads TGCGCCAGCAGCGATGAGCGGACGGGGAACACTGAAGCTTTCTTT. Amino acids: CASSDERTGNTEAFF.

CDR3 DNA: TGTGCTACAGCCCCCTTCCTCAGGGACAGTTTTTTTCCCGGGGAGCTGTTTTTT. Translation: CATAPFLRDSFFPGELFF. The chain carries TRBV28 and TRBJ2-2, with 7 bases that match TRBD1. The CDR3 runs to 18 residues. Germline loops: CDR1 MDHEN, CDR2 SYDVKM. Combining the CDR3 with reference TRBV28 and TRBJ2-2 gives the whole variable domain DVKVTQSSRYLVKRTGEKVFLECVQDMDHENMFWYRQDPGLGLRLIYFSYDVKMKEKGDIPEGYSVSREKKERFSLILESASTNQTSMYLCATAPFLRDSFFPGELFFGEGSRLTVL.

Comment on this clone: This sample includes further DNA sequences coding for the same CDR3. The V and J genes are TRBV6-5 and TRBJ1-6, with TRBD1 matching over 9 bases. The length of the CDR3 is 14 residues. V was pared by 6 bases and J by 9 bases, with 6 bases of the junction left unmatched. Germline values: CDR1 MNHEY, CDR2 SVGAGI. Written as DNA, the CDR3 is TGTGCCAGCAGCACCGGGACAGGGTCTTCACCCCTCCACTTT. Its translation is CASSTGTGSSPLHF.

This chain joins TRBV4-3 and TRBJ2-5, with D maybe TRBD1 (5 bases). The CDR3 covers 17 residues. The V end was cut by 0 bases, the J end by 4 bases, with 18 bases between. Germline loops: CDR1 LGHNA, CDR2 YSLEER. This chain's CDR3 is CASSQDLAVSRAETQYF. The CDR3 DNA is TGCGCCAGCAGCCAAGATTTAGCAGTCTCCAGGGCAGAGACCCAGTACTTC.

This rearrangement joins TRBV4-2 to TRBJ2-2; no firm D call. Germline V CDR1 and CDR2: LGHNA, YNFKEQ. This CDR3 is 18 amino acids long. V lost 0 bases to trimming and J lost 0 bases, with 14 bases between them. The CDR3 here is CASSQDQGGVSNTGELFF. In DNA, the CDR3 is TGTGCCAGCAGCCAAGATCAAGGCGGAGTCTCGAACACCGGGGAGCTGTTTTTT.

The chain combines TRBV11-3 with TRBJ1-2, with a possible D match to TRBD1 (6 bases). Germline V gene lookup returns CDR1 SGHNT and CDR2 YENEEA. Between the trimmed V and J ends, which lost 6 bases and 6 bases, there was a span of 20 bases. This CDR3 is 15 amino acids long. For the CDR3, the DNA is TGTGCCAGCAGGGGCCGGACAGACCCCTTGGATGGCTACACCTTC. Amino acids: CASRGRTDPLDGYTF.